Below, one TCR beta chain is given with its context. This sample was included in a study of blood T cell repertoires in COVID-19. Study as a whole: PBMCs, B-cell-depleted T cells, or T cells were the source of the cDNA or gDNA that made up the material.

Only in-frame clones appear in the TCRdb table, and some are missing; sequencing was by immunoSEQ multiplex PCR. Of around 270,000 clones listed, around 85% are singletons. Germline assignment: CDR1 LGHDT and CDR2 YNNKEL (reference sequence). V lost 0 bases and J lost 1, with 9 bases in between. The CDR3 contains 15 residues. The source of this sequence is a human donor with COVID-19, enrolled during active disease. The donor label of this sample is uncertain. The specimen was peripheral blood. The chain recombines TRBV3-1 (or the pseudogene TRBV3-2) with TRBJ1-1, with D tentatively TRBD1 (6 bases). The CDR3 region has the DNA TGTGCCAGCAGCCAAGAATGGGGGCCGAACACTGAAGCTTTCTTT. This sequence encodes CASSQEWGPNTEAFF.